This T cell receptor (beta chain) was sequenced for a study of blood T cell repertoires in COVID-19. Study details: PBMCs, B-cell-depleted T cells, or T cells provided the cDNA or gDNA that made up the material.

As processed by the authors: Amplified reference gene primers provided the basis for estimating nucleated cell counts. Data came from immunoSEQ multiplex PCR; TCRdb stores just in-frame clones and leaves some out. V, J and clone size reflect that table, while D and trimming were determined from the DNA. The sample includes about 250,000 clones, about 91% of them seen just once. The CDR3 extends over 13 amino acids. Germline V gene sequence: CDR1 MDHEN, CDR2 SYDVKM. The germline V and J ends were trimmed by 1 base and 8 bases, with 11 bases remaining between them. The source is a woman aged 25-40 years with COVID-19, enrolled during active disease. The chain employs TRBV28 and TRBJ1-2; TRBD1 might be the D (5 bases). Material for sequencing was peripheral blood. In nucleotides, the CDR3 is TGTGCCAGCAGTTTATCCGGGGGATGGGGCTACACCTTC. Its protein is CASSLSGGWGYTF.